These T cell receptor beta chains were read from a single sample in a study of OX40 agonist ivuxolimab in advanced cancers. The protocol was immunoSEQ multiplex PCR, while the TCRdb copy is restricted to in-frame clones and leaves out a portion. Here the sample spans 9,500 to 14,000 clones, roughly 84% being singletons. The sequences come from CD4+ or CD8+ T cells sorted from blood, collected in a trial of the OX40 agonist ivuxolimab. The receptors were gathered from an adult with an advanced solid tumor such as melanoma, head and neck, liver or kidney cancer. The CDR3 runs from the conserved cysteine through the conserved F or W. The order of the fields is V gene, J gene, D gene, clone size, CDR3 protein, CDR3 DNA. D genes are given only for firm matches. Only part of the rows carry a size: once, few, many, or a class if the clone is expanded.

TRBV7-9	TRBJ1-5	NA	NA	CASSLGRSSNQPQHF	TGTGCCAGCAGCTTAGGACGCAGTAGCAATCAGCCCCAGCATTTT
TRBV27	TRBJ2-7	TRBD1	once	CASKTLDRAYF	TGTGCCAGCAAAACCCTTGACAGGGCGTACTTC
TRBV7-9	TRBJ2-3	NA	NA	CASSLRGNTDTQYF	TGTGCCAGCAGCTTAAGAGGAAACACAGATACGCAGTATTTT
TRBV4-1	TRBJ1-1	NA	NA	CASSQEPSQNTEAFF	TGCGCCAGCAGCCAAGAGCCGAGCCAGAACACTGAAGCTTTCTTT
TRBV27	TRBJ1-5	NA	NA	CASSPQGIGQPQHF	TGTGCCAGCAGTCCCCAGGGAATTGGTCAGCCCCAGCATTTT
TRBV12-2	TRBJ1-2	NA	NA	CASRPGPPRSSYGYTF	TGTGCAAGTCGTCCGGGACCGCCAAGATCTAGCTATGGCTACACCTTC
TRBV7-9	TRBJ1-2	NA	NA	CASSPWGAGLGYGYTF	TGTGCCAGCAGCCCCTGGGGTGCGGGGCTCGGCTATGGCTACACCTTC
TRBV25-1	TRBJ1-4	NA	NA	CASSDSELAEKLFF	TGTGCCAGCAGTGACTCTGAACTGGCAGAAAAACTGTTTTTT
TRBV7-9	TRBJ1-3	NA	NA	CASSRTPGNTIYF	TGTGCCAGCAGCCGGACGCCTGGAAACACCATATATTTT
TRBV2	TRBJ1-6	NA	NA	CASSENRAYNSPLHF	TGTGCCAGCAGTGAAAATAGGGCCTATAATTCACCCCTCCACTTT
TRBV19	TRBJ1-2	NA	NA	CASTKDSFYGYTF	TGTGCCAGTACCAAGGACAGTTTCTATGGCTACACCTTC
TRBV4-3	TRBJ2-7	NA	NA	CASSQATGTYYEQYF	TGCGCCAGCAGCCAAGCGACGGGCACTTACTACGAGCAGTACTTC
TRBV6-5	TRBJ2-7	NA	NA	CASSYGPPPYEQYF	TGTGCCAGCAGTTACGGGCCTCCCCCCTACGAGCAGTACTTC
TRBV7-8	TRBJ1-2	NA	NA	CASSLGGSYGYTF	TGTGCCAGCAGCCTTGGGGGGAGCTATGGCTACACCTTC
TRBV11-2	TRBJ1-1	NA	few	CASSLGLQGGGTEAFF	TGTGCCAGCAGCTTAGGTTTACAGGGAGGGGGAACTGAAGCTTTCTTT
TRBV27	TRBJ1-5	NA	NA	CASSLGVGNQPQHF	TGTGCCAGCAGTTTAGGTGTAGGCAATCAGCCCCAGCATTTT
TRBV19	TRBJ1-1	NA	few	CASSIRRGKNTEAFF	TGTGCCAGTAGTATTAGGCGGGGAAAGAACACTGAAGCTTTCTTT
TRBV18	TRBJ2-2	TRBD1	NA	CASSQTGTGISTGELFF	TGTGCCAGCTCTCAAACCGGGACAGGGATCAGCACCGGGGAGCTGTTTTTT
TRBV13	TRBJ1-2	TRBD1	NA	CASSVDRTGRYGYTF	TGTGCCAGCAGCGTAGATCGGACAGGGCGATATGGCTACACCTTC
TRBV27	TRBJ2-7	NA	once	CASSFKAGDYEQYF	TGTGCCAGCAGTTTCAAAGCGGGCGACTACGAGCAGTACTTC
TRBV7-8	TRBJ2-1	NA	NA	CASRPGASYNEQFF	TGTGCCAGCAGGCCAGGGGCATCCTACAATGAGCAGTTCTTC
TRBV9	TRBJ2-7	TRBD1	NA	CASSGRQGKTYEQYF	TGTGCCAGCAGCGGCCGACAGGGGAAAACGTACGAGCAGTACTTC
TRBV25-1	TRBJ1-1	NA	NA	CASSDSVEAFF	TGTGCCAGCAGTGATAGCGTTGAAGCTTTCTTT
TRBV6-1	TRBJ2-2	NA	NA	CATLGLGARTGELFF	TGTGCCACCCTCGGTCTAGGGGCTCGCACCGGGGAGCTGTTTTTT
TRBV6-5	TRBJ2-3	NA	NA	CASSYGQGMTDTQYF	TGTGCCAGCAGTTACGGACAAGGGATGACAGATACGCAGTATTTT
TRBV27	TRBJ1-2	NA	NA	CASGAGVNYGYTF	TGTGCCAGCGGGGCCGGGGTCAACTATGGCTACACCTTC
TRBV19	TRBJ2-1	NA	NA	CASRLYNEQFF	TGTGCCAGTAGACTTTACAATGAGCAGTTCTTC
TRBV29-1	TRBJ1-2	NA	NA	CSVVEESYGYTF	TGCAGCGTTGTGGAAGAGAGCTATGGCTACACCTTC
TRBV2	TRBJ2-3	NA	NA	CASSAHGGSQVTDTQYF	TGTGCCAGCAGTGCCCACGGCGGCAGCCAGGTCACAGATACGCAGTATTTT
TRBV27	TRBJ2-7	TRBD1	few	CASSFASGQGVSYEQYF	TGTGCCAGCAGTTTCGCATCCGGACAGGGGGTGTCCTACGAGCAGTACTTC
TRBV27	TRBJ2-1	TRBD2	NA	CASSFREDEQFF	TGTGCCAGCAGTTTCCGGGAGGATGAGCAGTTCTTC
TRBV6-5	TRBJ2-3	TRBD2	NA	CASRDSLADTDTQYF	TGTGCCAGCAGGGATTCACTAGCGGACACAGATACGCAGTATTTT
TRBV4-1	TRBJ2-7	TRBD1	NA	CASSQENRDSFLNIYEQYF	TGCGCCAGCAGCCAAGAAAACCGGGACAGCTTTCTGAATATCTACGAGCAGTACTTC
TRBV4-1	TRBJ2-7	TRBD1	NA	CASSQRDRDGFYEQYF	TGCGCCAGCAGCCAACGTGACAGGGACGGCTTCTACGAGCAGTACTTC
TRBV6-1	TRBJ2-7	NA	NA	CATGSGSYEQYF	TGTGCCACGGGATCGGGATCCTACGAGCAGTACTTC
TRBV4-1	TRBJ1-2	TRBD1	NA	CASSQEGQGNYGYTF	TGCGCCAGCAGCCAAGAGGGACAGGGGAACTATGGCTACACCTTC
TRBV11-1	TRBJ2-3	NA	NA	CASKPNGATQYF	TGTGCCAGCAAACCAAATGGAGCTACGCAGTATTTT
TRBV14	TRBJ1-4	NA	NA	CASSQESQRNEKLFF	TGTGCCAGCAGCCAAGAGAGCCAGCGGAATGAAAAACTGTTTTTT
TRBV16	TRBJ2-7	TRBD2	NA	CASSPARTSGGYEQYF	TGTGCCAGCAGCCCGGCCCGGACTAGCGGGGGCTACGAGCAGTACTTC
TRBV5-1	TRBJ1-4	NA	NA	CASSLDPRDGNEKLFF	TGCGCCAGCAGCTTGGATCCCCGGGACGGTAATGAAAAACTGTTTTTT
TRBV27	TRBJ1-1	NA	NA	CASKINQNTEAFF	TGTGCCAGCAAAATAAATCAGAACACTGAAGCTTTCTTT
TRBV13	TRBJ1-1	NA	once	CASSSLGQNTEAFF	TGTGCCAGCAGCTCTTTAGGACAGAACACTGAAGCTTTCTTT
TRBV7-9	TRBJ2-7	NA	once	CASSLDPSSYEQYF	TGTGCCAGCAGCTTAGATCCCAGCTCCTACGAGCAGTACTTC
TRBV5-4	TRBJ1-6	NA	NA	CASSQGAGGGSPLHF	TGTGCCAGCAGCCAGGGAGCGGGAGGGGGATCACCCCTCCACTTT
TRBV4-2	TRBJ2-1	TRBD2	NA	CASSHPLAGGPRNEQFF	TGTGCCAGCAGCCACCCCTTAGCGGGGGGGCCGAGGAATGAGCAGTTCTTC
TRBV5-4	TRBJ2-7	NA	NA	CASSLWGGGEQYF	TGTGCCAGCAGCCTGTGGGGAGGCGGCGAGCAGTACTTC
TRBV7-4	TRBJ1-3	TRBD1	NA	CASSLCGTGQPGTGNTIYF	TGTGCCAGCAGCTTATGTGGGACAGGGCAGCCTGGCACTGGAAACACCATATATTTT
TRBV19	TRBJ1-3	NA	NA	CASSYQGNTIYF	TGTGCCAGTAGTTATCAGGGCAACACCATATATTTT
TRBV21-1	TRBJ1-1	NA	NA	CASSKKFGRNTEAFF	TGTGCCAGCAGCAAAAAGTTCGGCAGAAACACTGAAGCTTTCTTT
TRBV13	TRBJ2-3	TRBD1	once	CASSSGDSSTDTQYF	TGTGCCAGCAGCTCCGGGGACAGCAGCACAGATACGCAGTATTTT
TRBV7-9	TRBJ1-1	TRBD1	NA	CASGQGTSEAFF	TGTGCCAGCGGACAGGGCACTTCTGAAGCTTTCTTT
TRBV5-2	TRBJ2-2	NA	NA	CASSEDSYTGELFF	TGTGCCAGCAGCGAGGACTCCTACACCGGGGAGCTGTTTTTT
TRBV4-1	TRBJ2-1	NA	NA	CASSQWYVRDEQFF	TGCGCCAGCAGCCAGTGGTACGTCAGGGATGAGCAGTTCTTC
TRBV19	TRBJ1-4	NA	NA	CAANPGAATNEKLFF	TGTGCCGCTAACCCTGGGGCTGCAACTAATGAAAAACTGTTTTTT
TRBV2	TRBJ1-4	NA	large	CASSEALRSANEKLFF	TGTGCCAGCAGTGAAGCGCTTCGCTCAGCTAATGAAAAACTGTTTTTT
TRBV4-1	TRBJ2-1	NA	NA	CASSLIQGGYNEQFF	TGCGCCAGCAGCCTTATACAGGGTGGGTACAATGAGCAGTTCTTC
TRBV7-6	TRBJ2-7	NA	NA	CASSFQPSSYEQYF	TGTGCCAGCAGCTTCCAACCGAGCTCCTACGAGCAGTACTTC